Each of the 25 T cell receptor beta chains below was sequenced from the same sample in a study of OX40 agonist ivuxolimab in advanced cancers. The library was built by means of the immunoSEQ multiplex PCR assay. In its TCRdb copy, this immuneACCESS table keeps in-frame sequences only and misses some clones. Where compared with another copy, unresolved V genes explain less than half of these, and the others have no known cause. The table for this sample lists tens of thousands of clones; 65% to 90% of them were counted only once. Together, the top ten hold approximately 1.9% of the sample. Source: CD4+ or CD8+ T cells sorted from blood, taken in a trial of the OX40 agonist ivuxolimab. These receptors were obtained from an adult with an advanced solid tumor such as melanoma, head and neck, liver or kidney cancer.

The genes are TRBV5-5 and TRBJ1-5; 7 positions match TRBD1. The V and J ends lost 2 bases and 7 bases, in that order; junction bases with no gene match: 3. Germline CDR1 reads SGHKS; CDR2 reads YYEKEE (reference sequence). The CDR3 loop spans 13 amino acids. CDR3 residues: CASSLGQVQPQHF. The CDR3 coding sequence is TGTGCCAGCAGCTTAGGACAGGTACAGCCCCAGCATTTT.

This rearrangement joins TRBV29-1 to TRBJ1-2; no definite D call. Germline assignment: CDR1 SQVTM and CDR2 ANQGSEA. The CDR3 contains 13 residues. Trimming left V 6 bases short and J 2 bases short, with 13 bases between. For the CDR3, the DNA is TGCAGCGTCGCGGCTGACGGAAACTATGGCTACACCTTC. Translated, it gives CSVAADGNYGYTF.

V is TRBV5-6 and J is TRBJ1-2; 8 nucleotides align to TRBD1. Germline assignment: CDR1 SGHDT and CDR2 YYEEEE. This CDR3 spans 15 amino acids. Trimming removed 2 bases from V and 4 bases from J; junction bases left unmatched: 7. The CDR3 nucleotides are TGTGCCAGCAGCTTTGGACAGGGAACAGGCTATGGCTACACCTTC. Translated: CASSFGQGTGYGYTF.

The chain links TRBV30 to TRBJ1-4, with D hard to call. The length of the CDR3 is 14 residues. Germline V lookup: CDR1 GTSNPN, CDR2 SVGIG (reference sequence). V lost 0 bases and J 0 bases, leaving 5 bases between the germline ends. The CDR3 sequence is CAWSVSATNEKLFF. The CDR3 nucleotides read TGTGCCTGGAGTGTCAGTGCAACTAATGAAAAACTGTTTTTT.

This rearrangement joins TRBV28 to TRBJ2-1; 9 bases are a match to TRBD1. Germline trimming cut 8 bases from V and 5 bases from J; bases unmatched to any gene: 10. The CDR3 contains 15 residues. The germline V gene encodes CDR1 MDHEN and CDR2 SYDVKM. In nucleotides, the CDR3 is TGTGCCAGCGGGAGGGGGACAGGGCGGAACAATGAGCAGTTCTTC. This translates into CASGRGTGRNNEQFF.

This clone was detected only a few times. The chain joins TRBV11-3 to TRBJ2-2; 9 bases line up with TRBD2. With 4 bases clipped from V and 7 bases from J, the junction kept 7 bases outside the gene matches. CDR3 size: 15 residues. CDR1 and CDR2 (germline): SGHNT, YENEEA. The CDR3: CASSSTSGWGGELFF. As DNA, the CDR3 is TGTGCCAGCAGCTCCACTAGCGGGTGGGGCGGGGAGCTGTTTTTT. The full variable domain, completed using reference TRBV11-3 and TRBJ2-2, is EAGVVQSPRYKIIEKKQPVAFWCNPISGHNTLYWYLQNLGQGPELLIRYENEEAVDDSQLPKDRFSAERLKGVDSTLKIQPAELGDSAVYLCASSSTSGWGGELFFGEGSRLTVL.

The rearrangement links TRBV6-1 to TRBJ2-3, with a tentative D call TRBD2 (5 bases). Germline CDR1 MNHNS, CDR2 SASEGT. V lost 8 bases to trimming and J lost 4 bases, with 16 bases between them. The CDR3 is 14 residues long. CDR3: CASLSGWGADTQYF. CDR3 nucleotides: TGTGCCAGCCTATCGGGGTGGGGTGCAGATACGCAGTATTTT.

This CDR3 is CAWSTGLHNEQFF. CDR3 coding DNA: TGTGCCTGGAGTACGGGACTCCACAATGAGCAGTTCTTC. The rearrangement links TRBV30 to TRBJ2-1; weak D call: TRBD2 (6 bases). The V gene's germline CDR1 is GTSNPN and CDR2 SVGIG (reference sequence). Trimming took off 2 bases at V and 5 bases at J, with 10 bases between the two ends. The CDR3 runs 13 residues.

Only a few counts were recorded for this clone. The J gene is TRBJ2-4, the V gene TRBV28; possible D gene TRBD1, 5 bases. V was shortened by 1 base and J by 7 bases, with 11 bases between the two germline ends. CDR1 MDHEN and CDR2 SYDVKM come from the germline V gene. CDR3 size: 14 residues. Here the CDR3 DNA reads TGTGCCAGCAGTTTATATACAGGACCGAACATTCAGTACTTC. It specifies CASSLYTGPNIQYF. The full variable domain, with the rest looked up from reference TRBV28 and TRBJ2-4, is DVKVTQSSRYLVKRTGEKVFLECVQDMDHENMFWYRQDPGLGLRLIYFSYDVKMKEKGDIPEGYSVSREKKERFSLILESASTNQTSMYLCASSLYTGPNIQYFGAGTRLSVL.

This chain connects TRBV5-4 to TRBJ1-2, with a possible D match to TRBD1 (6 bases). The CDR3 contains 15 residues. The V and J ends lost 4 bases and 8 bases respectively, with 21 bases between them. CDR1 and CDR2 from the germline V gene are SGHNT and YYREEE (reference sequence). The chain's CDR3 is CASSVTGQGSRGYTF. The DNA of the CDR3 is TGTGCCAGCAGCGTAACGGGGCAGGGGTCTAGGGGCTACACCTTC.

V gene TRBV2 combines with J gene TRBJ2-7, with 9 bases matching TRBD2. The germline V gene has CDR1 SNHLY and CDR2 FYNNEI. The V gene end was trimmed by 7 bases and the J gene end by 5 bases; junction bases not matched to a gene: 9. CDR3 length: 14 residues. The CDR3 region has the DNA TGTGCCAGCAAGGCGGGAGGGCCTAGCCACGAGCAGTACTTC. Amino acid sequence: CASKAGGPSHEQYF.

In DNA form, the CDR3 reads TGTGCCAGCAGTTCGGGGAGCGGGTATAGCACAGATACGCAGTATTTT. This gives the protein CASSSGSGYSTDTQYF. V and J are TRBV5-4 and TRBJ2-3, with D perhaps TRBD2 (6 bases). The CDR3 runs 16 residues. V gave up 5 bases and J gave up 0 bases, with 16 bases separating them. CDR1 and CDR2 (germline): SGHNT, YYREEE (reference sequence).

The chain is built from TRBV4-1 and TRBJ2-1; 7 bases are shared with TRBD2. V lost 0 bases to trimming and J lost 2 bases; unmatched junction nucleotides: 7. Germline CDR1 MGHRA, CDR2 YSYEKL. This CDR3 comprises 17 residues. CDR3 in amino acids: CASSQDIGRDAYNEQFF. In nucleotides, the CDR3 is TGCGCCAGCAGCCAAGACATAGGGAGGGACGCCTACAATGAGCAGTTCTTC.

The CDR3 sequence: CASSQDSASGEQFF. The DNA for the CDR3 is TGTGCCAGCAGCCAAGACTCGGCGAGTGGTGAGCAGTTCTTC. This chain links TRBV4-2 with TRBJ2-1; D is unresolved. Germline loops: CDR1 LGHNA, CDR2 YNFKEQ. V lost 0 bases to trimming and J lost 9 bases, with 12 bases between them. The CDR3 spans 14 residues.

The chain carries TRBV4-1 and TRBJ2-3; 10 nucleotides match TRBD2. The J segment lost 5 bases and the V segment lost 0 bases, leaving 11 bases of the junction unmatched. CDR3 length: 18 residues. Germline-derived CDR1 and CDR2 are MGHRA and YSYEKL. This CDR3 is CASSQDQRLAGAKDTQYF. The CDR3 region has the DNA TGCGCCAGCAGCCAAGATCAGCGGCTAGCGGGAGCTAAAGATACGCAGTATTTT.

The genes are TRBV25-1 and TRBJ2-5; TRBD1 aligns across 7 bases. The CDR3 is 15 amino acids. V shed 1 base and J 5 bases; nucleotides not matched to a gene: 7. Germline V CDR1 and CDR2: MGHDK, SYGVNS. The CDR3 coding sequence is TGTGCCAGCAGTGAATTTGAGGGGGCTGGGGAGACCCAGTACTTC. Protein: CASSEFEGAGETQYF.

The chain combines TRBV7-9 with TRBJ1-2, with D perhaps matching TRBD1 (6 bases). From germline, CDR1 is SEHNR and CDR2 FQNEAQ (reference sequence). This CDR3 has 13 residues. The V and J ends lost 4 bases and 4 bases respectively, with 10 bases between them. This CDR3 is CASSSQGLYGYTF. CDR3 nucleotide sequence: TGTGCCAGCAGCTCACAGGGACTCTATGGCTACACCTTC.

The rearrangement joins TRBV21-1 to TRBJ2-1; TRBD1 reflects the table's D call only, with no check against the DNA. TRBV21-1 is marked as a pseudogene. The CDR3 contains 14 residues. CDR3 sequence (DNA): TGTGCCAGCAGCCCCCATCCTAAGGGGAATGAGCAGTTCTTC. Translating gives CASSPHPKGNEQFF.

V is TRBV11-2 and J is TRBJ2-1, with no clear D. V lost 4 bases, J lost 10 bases, and 14 bases lay in between. Germline V gene lookup returns CDR1 SGHAT and CDR2 FQNNGV. There are 13 residues in the CDR3. As DNA, the CDR3 is TGTGCCAGCAGCTCGTTATTGCTGGGAGAGCAGTTCTTC. This gives the protein CASSSLLLGEQFF.

The chain uses TRBV7-2 and TRBJ2-7; TRBD2 aligns across 14 bases. CDR3 length: 14 amino acids. V shed 5 bases and J 4 bases; nucleotides not matched to a gene: 1. CDR1 is SGHTA and CDR2 is FQGNSA in the germline V gene. CDR3 protein: CASSRTSGRYEQYF. Written as DNA, the CDR3 is TGTGCCAGCAGCCGGACTAGCGGGAGGTACGAGCAGTACTTC.

CDR3 nucleotides: TGTGCCAGCAGTTTACAGGGGGCGAGCTCCTACGAGCAGTACTTC. It encodes CASSLQGASSYEQYF. The V gene is TRBV6-1, the J gene TRBJ2-7; 9 nucleotides agree with TRBD1. The ends lost 5 bases at V and 0 bases at J; junction bases unmatched: 5. CDR1 and CDR2 from the germline V gene are MNHNS and SASEGT. CDR3 length equals 15 residues.

The gene calls are TRBV6-5 and TRBJ2-7, with D unresolved. Germline CDR1 is MNHEY and CDR2 is SVGAGI. Trimming pared 5 bases from V and 2 bases from J, leaving 16 bases between. The CDR3 runs 15 residues. The CDR3 loop reads CASSPELYLAYEQYF. As DNA, the CDR3 is TGTGCCAGCAGTCCGGAGCTCTACCTGGCCTACGAGCAGTACTTC.

The rearrangement links TRBV30 to TRBJ2-1; D gene uncertain. The V end lost 6 bases, the J end lost 0 bases, and 12 bases lay between the germline ends. Germline CDR1 is GTSNPN and CDR2 is SVGIG (reference sequence). This CDR3 has 14 residues. The CDR3: CACTLLSSYNEQFF. CDR3 DNA sequence: TGTGCCTGTACTCTATTGAGCTCCTACAATGAGCAGTTCTTC.

Remarks on this clone: The same CDR3 can be traced to other DNA sequences in this sample. The chain couples TRBV20-1 to TRBJ2-7, with D possibly being TRBD2 (5 bases). Germline assignment: CDR1 DFQATT and CDR2 SNEGSKA (reference sequence). Trimming removed 7 bases at V and 6 bases at J, with 13 bases between. This CDR3 region has 11 residues. This CDR3 is CSGAETIEQYF. The CDR3 DNA sequence: TGCAGTGGGGCGGAGACTATCGAGCAGTACTTC.

This clone was counted a single time. The rearrangement joins TRBV7-2 to TRBJ2-7, with D perhaps given as TRBD1 or TRBD2 (5 bases each). Trimming removed 5 bases at V and 3 bases at J, with 8 bases between. Germline-derived CDR1 and CDR2 are SGHTA and FQGNSA. The CDR3 totals 12 residues. CDR3 protein: CASSIGGYEQYF. In DNA, the CDR3 is TGTGCCAGCAGCATTGGGGGCTACGAGCAGTACTTC.